This T cell receptor (beta chain) was identified in a study of cytomegalovirus exposure and HLA in healthy donors. Study results and limitations: TCR beta V segments were, for the most part, productive about 87% or about 30% of the time in an earlier analysis. Later analysis suggested links between common viral pathogens and several top significant clusters. A later analysis linked a missense DCLRE1C variant to TCR beta V- and J-gene trimming.

PCR primers comprised 60 Vbeta and 13 Jbeta primers. Original analysis: Later, an analysis found roughly 80 million unique TCR beta chains, and about 9.9 million of these were shared. The data were produced by immunoSEQ multiplex PCR, yet TCRdb's version contains in-frame clones alone and is incomplete. V, J and clone size derive from that table, while D and trimming were established from the DNA sequence. This sample has 150,000 to 180,000 clones, with around 84% found just once. This clone was counted a few times. The antigen remains undetermined. The V end lost 6 bases, the J end lost 6 bases, and 18 bases lay between the germline ends. The length of the CDR3 is 15 residues. Germline V gene lookup returns CDR1 MNHEY and CDR2 SVGAGI.

The TCR sequence derives from a woman aged 40 to 49 in good health and CMV-seropositive. This chain links TRBV6-5 with TRBJ2-4, with no clear D. Sequenced: PBMCs. The CDR3: CASSTLGGMGNIQYF. The CDR3 DNA sequence: TGTGCCAGCAGCACCCTAGGCGGAATGGGAAACATTCAGTACTTC.